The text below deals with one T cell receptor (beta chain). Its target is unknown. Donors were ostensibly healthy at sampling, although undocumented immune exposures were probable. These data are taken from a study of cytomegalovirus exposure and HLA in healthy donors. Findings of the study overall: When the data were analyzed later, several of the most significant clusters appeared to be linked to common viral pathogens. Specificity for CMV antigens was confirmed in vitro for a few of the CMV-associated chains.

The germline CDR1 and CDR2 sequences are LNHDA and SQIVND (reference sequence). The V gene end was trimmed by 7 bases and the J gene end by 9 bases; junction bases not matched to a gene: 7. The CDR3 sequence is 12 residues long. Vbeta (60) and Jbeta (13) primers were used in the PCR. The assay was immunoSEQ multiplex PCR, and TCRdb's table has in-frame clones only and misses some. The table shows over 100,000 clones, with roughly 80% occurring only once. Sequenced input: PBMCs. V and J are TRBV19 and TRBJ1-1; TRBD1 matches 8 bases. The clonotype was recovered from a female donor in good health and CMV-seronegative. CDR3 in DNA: TGTGCCAGTACCCTAGACAGGGGAAAAGCTTTCTTT. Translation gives CASTLDRGKAFF.